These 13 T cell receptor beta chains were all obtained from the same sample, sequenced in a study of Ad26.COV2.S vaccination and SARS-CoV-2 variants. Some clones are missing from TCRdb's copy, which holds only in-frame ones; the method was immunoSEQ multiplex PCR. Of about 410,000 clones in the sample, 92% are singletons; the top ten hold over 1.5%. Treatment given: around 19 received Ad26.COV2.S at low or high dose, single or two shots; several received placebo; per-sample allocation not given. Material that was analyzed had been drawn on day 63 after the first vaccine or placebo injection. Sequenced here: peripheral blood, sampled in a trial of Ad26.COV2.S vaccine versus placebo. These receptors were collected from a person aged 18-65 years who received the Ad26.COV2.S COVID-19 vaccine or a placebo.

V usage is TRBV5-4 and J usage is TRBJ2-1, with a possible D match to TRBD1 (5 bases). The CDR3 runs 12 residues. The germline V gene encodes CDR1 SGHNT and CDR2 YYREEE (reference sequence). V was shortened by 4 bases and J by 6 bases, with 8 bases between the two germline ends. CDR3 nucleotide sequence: TGTGCCAGCAGCCGGACACTCAATGAGCAGTTCTTC. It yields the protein CASSRTLNEQFF.

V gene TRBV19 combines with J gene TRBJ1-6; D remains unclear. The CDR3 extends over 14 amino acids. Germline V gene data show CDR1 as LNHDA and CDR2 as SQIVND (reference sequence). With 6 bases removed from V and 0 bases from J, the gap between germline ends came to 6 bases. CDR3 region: CASRPDSYNSPLHF. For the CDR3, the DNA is TGTGCCAGTAGACCGGACTCCTATAATTCACCCCTCCACTTT.

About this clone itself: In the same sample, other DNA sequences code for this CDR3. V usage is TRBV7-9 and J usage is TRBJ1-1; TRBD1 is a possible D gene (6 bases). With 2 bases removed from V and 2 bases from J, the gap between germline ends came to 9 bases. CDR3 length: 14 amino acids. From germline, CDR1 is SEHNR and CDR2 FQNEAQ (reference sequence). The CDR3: CASSLMGANTEAFF. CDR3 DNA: TGTGCCAGCAGCTTAATGGGGGCAAACACTGAAGCTTTCTTT. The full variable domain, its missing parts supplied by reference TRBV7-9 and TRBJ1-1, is DTGVSQNPRHKITKRGQNVTFRCDPISEHNRLYWYRQTLGQGPEFLTYFQNEAQLEKSRLLSDRFSAERPKGSFSTLEIQRTEQGDSAMYLCASSLMGANTEAFFGQGTRLTVV.

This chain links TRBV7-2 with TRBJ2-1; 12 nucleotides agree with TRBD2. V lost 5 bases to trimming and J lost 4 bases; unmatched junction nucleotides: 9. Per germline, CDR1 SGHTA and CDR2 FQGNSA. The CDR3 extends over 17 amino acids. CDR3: CASSPRLAGDLYNEQFF. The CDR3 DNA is TGTGCCAGCAGCCCGAGACTAGCGGGGGACCTATACAATGAGCAGTTCTTC.

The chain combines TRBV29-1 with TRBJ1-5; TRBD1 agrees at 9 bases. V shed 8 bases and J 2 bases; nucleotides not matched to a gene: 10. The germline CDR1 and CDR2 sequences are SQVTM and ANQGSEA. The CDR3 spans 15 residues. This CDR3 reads CSSPGTGIGNQPQHF. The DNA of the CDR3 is TGCAGCTCCCCGGGGACAGGGATCGGCAATCAGCCCCAGCATTTT.

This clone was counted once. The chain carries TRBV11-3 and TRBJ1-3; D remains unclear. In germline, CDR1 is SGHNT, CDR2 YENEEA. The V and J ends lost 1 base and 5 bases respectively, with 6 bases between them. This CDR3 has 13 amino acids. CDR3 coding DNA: TGTGCCAGCAGCTTAGGACCCCGAAACACCATATATTTT. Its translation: CASSLGPRNTIYF. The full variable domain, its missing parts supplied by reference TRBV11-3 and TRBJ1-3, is EAGVVQSPRYKIIEKKQPVAFWCNPISGHNTLYWYLQNLGQGPELLIRYENEEAVDDSQLPKDRFSAERLKGVDSTLKIQPAELGDSAVYLCASSLGPRNTIYFGEGSWLTVV.

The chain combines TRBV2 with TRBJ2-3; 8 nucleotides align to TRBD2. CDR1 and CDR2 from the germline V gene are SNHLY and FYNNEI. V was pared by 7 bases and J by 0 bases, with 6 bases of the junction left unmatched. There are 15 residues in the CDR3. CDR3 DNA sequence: TGTGCCAGCATTCCTAGCGGGTATAGCACAGATACGCAGTATTTT. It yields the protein CASIPSGYSTDTQYF.

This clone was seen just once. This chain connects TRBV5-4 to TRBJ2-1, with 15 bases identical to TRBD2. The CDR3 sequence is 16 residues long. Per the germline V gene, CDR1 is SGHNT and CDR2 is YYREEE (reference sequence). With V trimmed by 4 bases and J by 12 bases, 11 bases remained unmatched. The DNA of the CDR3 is TGTGCCAGCAGCCCCCGGACTAGCGGGGGGGCCCCAGGGCAGTTCTTC. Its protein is CASSPRTSGGAPGQFF.

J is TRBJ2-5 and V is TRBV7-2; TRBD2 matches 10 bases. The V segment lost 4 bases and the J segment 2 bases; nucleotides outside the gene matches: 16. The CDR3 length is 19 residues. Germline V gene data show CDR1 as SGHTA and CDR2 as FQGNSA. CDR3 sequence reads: CASSSTLAGDYEEQETQYF. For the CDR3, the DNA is TGTGCCAGCAGCTCAACGCTAGCGGGGGATTATGAGGAACAAGAGACCCAGTACTTC. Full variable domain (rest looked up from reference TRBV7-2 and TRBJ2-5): GAGVSQSPSNKVTEKGKDVELRCDPISGHTALYWYRQSLGQGLEFLIYFQGNSAPDKSGLPSDRFSAERTGGSVSTLTIQRTQQEDSAVYLCASSSTLAGDYEEQETQYFGPGTRLLVL.

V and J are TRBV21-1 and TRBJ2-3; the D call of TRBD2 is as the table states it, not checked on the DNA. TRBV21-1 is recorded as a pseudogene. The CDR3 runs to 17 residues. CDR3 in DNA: TGTGCCAGCAGCATGGGACTAGCGGGGGGACGGGGAGATACGCAGTATTTT. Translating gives CASSMGLAGGRGDTQYF.

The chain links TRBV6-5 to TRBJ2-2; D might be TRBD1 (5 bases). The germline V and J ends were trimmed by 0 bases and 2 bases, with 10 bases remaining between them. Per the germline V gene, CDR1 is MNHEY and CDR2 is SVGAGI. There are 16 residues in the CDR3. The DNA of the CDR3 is TGTGCCAGCAGTTACTCCGTCAGGGTTAACACCGGGGAGCTGTTTTTT. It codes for CASSYSVRVNTGELFF.

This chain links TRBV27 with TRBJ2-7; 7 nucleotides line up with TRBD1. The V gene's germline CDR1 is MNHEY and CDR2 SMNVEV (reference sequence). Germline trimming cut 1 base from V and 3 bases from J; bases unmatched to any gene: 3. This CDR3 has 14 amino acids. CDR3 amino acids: CASSLYPGGYEQYF. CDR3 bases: TGTGCCAGCAGTTTATACCCAGGGGGCTACGAGCAGTACTTC.

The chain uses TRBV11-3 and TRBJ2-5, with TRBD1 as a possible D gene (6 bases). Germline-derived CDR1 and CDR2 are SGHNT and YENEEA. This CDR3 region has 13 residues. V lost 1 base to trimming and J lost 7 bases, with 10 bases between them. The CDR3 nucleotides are TGTGCCAGCAGCTTAGGGACAGAGGGGACCCAGTACTTC. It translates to CASSLGTEGTQYF.